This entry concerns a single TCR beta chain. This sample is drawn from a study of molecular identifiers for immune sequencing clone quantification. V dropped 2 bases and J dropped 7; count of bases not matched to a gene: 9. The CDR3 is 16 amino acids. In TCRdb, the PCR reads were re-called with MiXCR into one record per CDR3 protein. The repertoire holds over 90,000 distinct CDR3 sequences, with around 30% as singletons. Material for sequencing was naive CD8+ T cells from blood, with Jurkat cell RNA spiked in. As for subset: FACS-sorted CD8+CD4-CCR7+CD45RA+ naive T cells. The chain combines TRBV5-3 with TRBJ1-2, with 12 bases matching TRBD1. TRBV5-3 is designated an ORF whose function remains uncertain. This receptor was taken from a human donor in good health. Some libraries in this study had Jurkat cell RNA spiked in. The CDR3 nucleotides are TGTGCCAGAAGCTTCCGGGACAGGGGGCGCCTTTGTGGCTACACCTTC. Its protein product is CARSFRDRGRLCGYTF.